This T cell receptor beta chain emerged from a study of a mutant IDH1 vaccine in newly diagnosed glioma. Study overall: Vaccines began 4-6 weeks after radiotherapy alone, or with temozolomide cycles. Of the patients given treatment, around 60% were male and about 40% were female, and a mean age of roughly 40 years was recorded.

Sample time point: week 47, end of study. Each vaccine dose was 300 ug of mutant IDH1 20-mer peptide, with topical imiquimod. The table came from immunoSEQ multiplex PCR; TCRdb's copy has only in-frame clones and leaves some out. The data hold tens of thousands of clones, with approximately 87% observed a single time. CDR3 length: 15 amino acids. Per germline, CDR1 LNHDA and CDR2 SQIVND (reference sequence). With 1 base removed from V and 4 bases from J, the gap between germline ends came to 13 bases. About this clone itself: What it binds is not known.

The starting material was PBMCs, obtained from a glioma patient whose treatment included an IDH1 peptide vaccine. The chain couples TRBV19 to TRBJ1-2; D may be TRBD1 (5 bases). The sequence was collected from a woman younger than 45 with glioma. CDR3 sequence (DNA): TGTGCCAGTAGTATAGGCTCTCAGGGTGCCTATGGCTACACCTTC. It is translated as CASSIGSQGAYGYTF.